One and the same sample provided the 26 T cell receptor beta chains below, sequenced in a study of CD8 T cells in ankylosing spondylitis (dated by TCRdb to about 2017). Beyond this particular receptor, the publication reports: A TCR beta motif of fewer than 10 highly homologous amino acid variants appeared characteristic of blood from ankylosing spondylitis patients.

Library construction relied on 5' RACE. The sequencer was an Illumina HiSeq 2500. The raw public data were reprocessed by TCRdb itself: fastp quality trimming at Q25, MiXCR clonotype calling, in-frame beta chains only. CDR3 protein sequences are deduplicated, and each keeps its most common genes and DNA. The sample table contains fewer than 550,000 distinct CDR3 sequences; only one count was recorded for approximately 5.3% of them. Approximately 4% of the sample lies in the top ten. No antigen is known for these receptors. Sequenced input: blood, either unsorted or a sorted T cell fraction (not recorded which). These receptor sequences come from a male donor with ankylosing spondylitis.

This clonotype was seen at least ten times. The chain uses TRBV28 and TRBJ2-7, with 8 bases identical to TRBD1. Germline V lookup: CDR1 MDHEN, CDR2 SYDVKM. This CDR3 has 13 residues. V gave up 4 bases and J gave up 3 bases; unmatched junction bases: 2. CDR3 amino acids: CASSSGQGYEQYF. CDR3 DNA: TGTGCCAGCAGTTCCGGACAGGGCTACGAGCAGTACTTC.

Turning to this clonotype: Since a much larger clone is just one base distant, this may be a read error. This chain connects TRBV12-3 or TRBV12-4 to TRBJ2-2, with D possibly TRBD2 on 6 matching bases. V lost 2 bases and J lost 6, with 10 bases in between. The CDR3 has 14 residues. CDR3 residues: CASSLIQRAGELFF. The CDR3 coding sequence is TGTGCCAGCAGTTTAATACAGCGGGCCGGGGAGCTGTTTTTT.

In its sample, this clonotype was seen many times. V gene TRBV5-1 combines with J gene TRBJ2-3, with D perhaps matching TRBD2 (6 bases). Germline CDR1 is SGHRS and CDR2 is YFSETQ. The CDR3 is made up of 13 amino acids. V was shortened by 4 bases and J by 2 bases, with 8 bases between the two germline ends. The CDR3 sequence is CASSGDFTDTQYF. In nucleotides, the CDR3 is TGCGCCAGCAGCGGGGACTTCACAGATACGCAGTATTTT.

There are many counts of this clonotype. V usage is TRBV6-5 and J usage is TRBJ2-2, with D unclear. The CDR3 contains 16 residues. Germline CDR1 and CDR2: MNHEY and SVGAGI. Deletions cut 0 bases from V and 7 bases from J, with 15 bases between. In DNA form, the CDR3 reads TGTGCCAGCAGTTACTCGATTTATCTGTCCGGCGGGGAGCTGTTTTTT. It is translated as CASSYSIYLSGGELFF.

This clonotype was observed a handful of times. V is TRBV2 and J is TRBJ1-3, with D hard to call. In germline, CDR1 is SNHLY, CDR2 FYNNEI. The CDR3 runs 13 residues. Trimming pared 6 bases from V and 7 bases from J, leaving 13 bases between. Here the CDR3 reads CASRAGRINTIYF. CDR3 DNA: TGTGCCAGCAGGGCGGGTCGTATCAACACCATATATTTT.

This clonotype was detected many times. The chain employs TRBV12-3 or TRBV12-4 and TRBJ2-5; D is possibly TRBD2 (5 bases). This CDR3 contains 14 residues. V lost 1 base and J lost 5, with 11 bases in between. In DNA form, the CDR3 reads TGTGCCAGCAGTTTAGACGGGATTGCGGAGACCCAGTACTTC. Translated: CASSLDGIAETQYF.

At least ten counts were recorded for this clonotype. The CDR3 spells CAITSGRDGEAFF. Written as DNA, the CDR3 is TGTGCCATCACCTCTGGGAGGGATGGTGAAGCTTTCTTT. J is TRBJ1-1 and V is TRBV10-3; D unclear. The germline gives CDR1 ENHRY, CDR2 SYGVKD. The V gene lost 7 bases and the J gene lost 7 bases, with 16 bases spanning the gap. The CDR3 contains 13 residues.

This clonotype was detected many times. J is TRBJ2-6 and V is TRBV10-3; 9 nucleotides match TRBD1. Trimming at V came to 0 bases and at J to 2 bases, leaving 14 bases not matched to a gene. There are 21 residues in the CDR3. Germline V gives CDR1 ENHRY, CDR2 SYGVKD. The CDR3 loop is CAISESIGTGHPRPGANVLTF. Written as DNA, the CDR3 is TGTGCCATCAGTGAGTCGATTGGGACAGGGCACCCTAGGCCTGGGGCCAACGTCCTGACTTTC.

Ten or more counts support this clonotype. This chain links TRBV5-1 with TRBJ1-3; no clear D. V dropped 5 bases and J dropped 0 bases, with 15 bases sitting between them. Looked up from germline, CDR1 is SGHRS and CDR2 is YFSETQ. The CDR3 consists of 16 residues. CDR3 loop: CASRKGTGDSGNTIYF. Written as DNA, the CDR3 is TGCGCCAGCAGGAAGGGAACCGGTGACTCTGGAAACACCATATATTTT.

This clonotype was seen repeatedly, ten times or more. No DNA is shown, since the ends of the CDR3 on it are uncertain; the CDR3 is the one TCRdb lists. The V call is TRBV5-1, the J call TRBJ2-3. The CDR3 is 14 amino acids long, termini counted. Germline CDR1 and CDR2: SGHRS and YFSETQ. The CDR3 is CASSSTFGADTQYF.

Many counts were recorded for this clonotype. This chain uses TRBV5-1 with TRBJ1-5; D may be TRBD1 (5 bases). V dropped 4 bases and J dropped 3 bases, with 14 bases sitting between them. This CDR3 has 15 amino acids. The V gene's germline CDR1 is SGHRS and CDR2 YFSETQ. CDR3 sequence: CASSPGRGYNQPQHF. CDR3 nucleotide sequence: TGCGCCAGCAGCCCGGGCCGGGGCTACAATCAGCCCCAGCATTTT.

The V call is TRBV4-1, the J call TRBJ2-7, with 12 bases aligning to TRBD2. With 0 bases clipped from V and 9 bases from J, the junction kept 15 bases outside the gene matches. Germline V CDR1 and CDR2: MGHRA, YSYEKL. The CDR3 has 18 amino acids. This CDR3 reads CASSQDGVGLAGGTGQYF. CDR3 coding DNA: TGCGCCAGCAGCCAAGACGGTGTCGGGCTAGCGGGAGGGACGGGGCAGTACTTC.

This clonotype was recorded a few times. The chain recombines TRBV4-1 with TRBJ2-7; 12 bases match TRBD2. V was clipped by 2 bases and J by 0 bases; unmatched bases: 5. Per the germline V gene, CDR1 is MGHRA and CDR2 is YSYEKL. CDR3 size: 17 residues. CDR3 protein: CASSQPSGRGSSYEQYF. The CDR3 bases are TGCGCCAGCAGCCAACCTAGCGGGAGGGGGAGCTCCTACGAGCAGTACTTC.

The V call is TRBV5-1, the J call TRBJ2-1, with 7 bases fitting TRBD2. Per germline, CDR1 SGHRS and CDR2 YFSETQ. The CDR3 has 15 amino acids. The J segment lost 2 bases and the V segment lost 3 bases, leaving 5 bases of the junction unmatched. This chain's CDR3 is CASSYLADPYNEQFF. The CDR3, as DNA: TGCGCCAGCAGCTACCTAGCGGATCCCTACAATGAGCAGTTCTTC.

At least ten counts were recorded for this clonotype. The CDR3 DNA sequence: TGTGCCAGCAGCTTTTCCGGGGGCCTAAACACTGAAGCTTTCTTT. It encodes CASSFSGGLNTEAFF. The chain recombines TRBV5-6 with TRBJ1-1; tentatively, D is TRBD1 (6 bases). Germline V gene sequence: CDR1 SGHDT, CDR2 YYEEEE. V lost 2 bases to trimming and J lost 2 bases, with 13 bases between them. The CDR3 extends over 15 amino acids.

This clonotype came up many times. The CDR3 here is CASSGTTDTQYF. The CDR3 DNA is TGTGCCAGCAGCGGGACAACAGATACGCAGTATTTT. The chain recombines TRBV9 with TRBJ2-3; perhaps TRBD1 as D (5 bases). From germline, CDR1 is SGDLS and CDR2 YYNGEE. The CDR3 runs to 12 residues. V lost 3 bases to trimming and J lost 3 bases, with 5 bases between them.

This clonotype showed up many times. The V and J genes are TRBV5-1 and TRBJ1-2; D not resolved. V lost 0 bases, J lost 2 bases, and 8 bases lay in between. CDR3 length equals 14 residues. Germline V lookup: CDR1 SGHRS, CDR2 YFSETQ. CDR3 nucleotide sequence: TGCGCCAGCAGCTTGGCCCGGGGAAACTATGGCTACACCTTC. Residues: CASSLARGNYGYTF.

This clonotype has ten or more counts. The chain uses TRBV7-2 and TRBJ1-2, with D possibly TRBD1 on 6 matching bases. The CDR3 consists of 13 residues. The V gene lost 3 bases and the J gene lost 6 bases, with 11 bases spanning the gap. The germline V gene encodes CDR1 SGHTA and CDR2 FQGNSA. The CDR3 protein is CASSFSGANGYTF. In DNA form, the CDR3 reads TGTGCCAGCAGCTTTTCGGGGGCGAATGGCTACACCTTC. Complete variable domain (other parts from reference TRBV7-2 and TRBJ1-2): GAGVSQSPSNKVTEKGKDVELRCDPISGHTALYWYRQSLGQGLEFLIYFQGNSAPDKSGLPSDRFSAERTGGSVSTLTIQRTQQEDSAVYLCASSFSGANGYTFGSGTRLTVV.

This clonotype has ten or more counts. The V and J genes are TRBV9 and TRBJ2-7; 7 bases are shared with TRBD2. Germline lookup yields CDR1 SGDLS and CDR2 YYNGEE. V lost 7 bases, J lost 7 bases, and 11 bases stayed unmatched. The CDR3 is 13 amino acids. CDR3 nucleotide sequence: TGTGCCAGCGCTGGCAGCGGGATTCAAGAGCAGTACTTC. It codes for CASAGSGIQEQYF. The full variable domain, with the rest looked up from reference TRBV9 and TRBJ2-7, is DSGVTQTPKHLITATGQRVTLRCSPRSGDLSVYWYQQSLDQGLQFLIQYYNGEERAKGNILERFSAQQFPDLHSELNLSSLELGDSALYFCASAGSGIQEQYFGPGTRLTVT.

This clonotype occurred many times. The chain links TRBV20-1 to TRBJ1-1; unclear D gene. Germline loops: CDR1 DFQATT, CDR2 SNEGSKA (reference sequence). V was cut by 1 base and J by 11 bases, with 8 bases left in between. The CDR3 length is 10 residues. CDR3 nucleotide sequence: TGCAGTGCTAGAGGTCCGGGCGCTTTCTTT. Its translation is CSARGPGAFF.

This clonotype was counted at least ten times. V and J are TRBV6-6 and TRBJ1-2; a weak D match, TRBD1 (6 bases). CDR1 MNHNY and CDR2 SVGAGI come from the germline V gene (reference sequence). V lost 8 bases and J lost 8, with 15 bases in between. CDR3 length: 12 amino acids. DNA of the CDR3: TGTGCCAGCCGAAGGGAGGGGGTCGGCTACACCTTC. Its translation is CASRREGVGYTF.

This clonotype was recorded many times. The chain joins TRBV4-1 to TRBJ2-7, with 10 bases aligning to TRBD1. The CDR3 length is 14 residues. J lost 3 bases, V lost 4 bases, and 3 bases had no gene match. In germline, CDR1 is MGHRA, CDR2 YSYEKL. The CDR3 region has the DNA TGCGCCAGCAGCCCGGGACAGGGGAACTACGAGCAGTACTTC. It yields the protein CASSPGQGNYEQYF.

This clonotype was found many times. V and J are TRBV20-1 and TRBJ1-4, with D maybe TRBD1 (5 bases). Germline V gives CDR1 DFQATT, CDR2 SNEGSKA (reference sequence). This CDR3 region has 16 residues. Trimming removed 3 bases at V and 7 bases at J, with 21 bases between. In DNA, the CDR3 is TGCAGTGCTAGTGAGTCCCCCGGGCATGGGGCTGAAAAACTGTTTTTT. Its translation: CSASESPGHGAEKLFF.

This clonotype was seen ten or more times. This chain joins TRBV7-2 and TRBJ1-1; 7 bases are a match to TRBD1. J was trimmed by 0 bases and V by 0 bases; bases with no gene match: 4. The germline gives CDR1 SGHTA, CDR2 FQGNSA. The CDR3 loop spans 16 amino acids. In nucleotides, the CDR3 is TGTGCCAGCAGCTTAGCTCGGGGGACAGTGAACACTGAAGCTTTCTTT. This translates into CASSLARGTVNTEAFF.

This clonotype occurred many times. This chain uses TRBV29-1 with TRBJ1-3, with TRBD1 matching over 12 bases. This CDR3 spans 12 amino acids. V lost 6 bases and J lost 7; bases outside the gene matches: 1. From germline, CDR1 is SQVTM and CDR2 ANQGSEA. CDR3 coding DNA: TGCAGCGTGGGACAGGGGGCTAACACCATATATTTT. This sequence encodes CSVGQGANTIYF.

This clonotype was seen at least ten times. The CDR3 is CASSLPWRGSYEQYF. The CDR3 DNA sequence: TGTGCCAGCAGTCTCCCCTGGCGGGGGTCCTACGAGCAGTACTTC. This sequence joins TRBV28 and TRBJ2-7, with 7 bases aligning to TRBD2. The V gene end was trimmed by 5 bases and the J gene end by 1 base; junction bases not matched to a gene: 8. This CDR3 is 15 amino acids long. The V gene's germline CDR1 is MDHEN and CDR2 SYDVKM.